These 5 T cell receptor beta chains originate from one sample sequenced in a study of shared clonotypes between healthy human individuals (dated by TCRdb to the early 2020s). The library was built by means of the immunoSEQ multiplex PCR assay. TCRdb took this table from immuneACCESS and kept in-frame rearrangements with V and J called. Such tables lack part of the clones; where checked against another copy, unresolved V genes explain under half of the gap, and the rest is unexplained. The sample contains some 2 million clones, approximately 95% of them found a single time. The top ten clones comprise 0.13% of the sample. Sequencing input: naive CD4+ T cells sorted from blood. The cell subset or site label, as the study defines it: CD45RA+ positively selected. These receptors all come from a man aged 18 to 30 in good health.

Only one count was recorded for this clone. The V call is TRBV5-1, the J call TRBJ2-1, with 8 bases that match TRBD1. The CDR3 runs to 17 residues. The germline gives CDR1 SGHRS, CDR2 YFSETQ. The V gene end was trimmed by 4 bases and the J gene end by 8 bases; junction bases not matched to a gene: 17. The CDR3 nucleotides are TGCGCCAGCAGCAAATTGGGCCCGACAGGGGTCGGCGATGAGCAGTTCTTC. It translates to CASSKLGPTGVGDEQFF.

The chain carries TRBV28 and TRBJ1-3, with D unclear. This CDR3 is built from 12 residues. In germline, CDR1 is MDHEN, CDR2 SYDVKM. V gave up 9 bases and J gave up 3 bases, with 9 bases separating them. The CDR3 DNA reads as TGTGCCAGACTCCCGGATGGAAACACCATATATTTT. This gives the protein CARLPDGNTIYF.

This rearrangement joins TRBV2 to TRBJ2-7; D is perhaps TRBD2 (5 bases). The V gene lost 6 bases and the J gene lost 2 bases, with 11 bases spanning the gap. The CDR3 length is 13 residues. The V gene's germline CDR1 is SNHLY and CDR2 FYNNEI. CDR3 coding DNA: TGTGCCAGCAGCCTTGACTATGCCTACGAGCAGTACTTC. Residues: CASSLDYAYEQYF.

V is TRBV6-6 and J is TRBJ2-3; D possibly corresponds to TRBD1 (5 bases). Germline CDR1 is MNHNY and CDR2 is SVGAGI (reference sequence). The germline V and J ends were trimmed by 5 bases and 0 bases, with 15 bases remaining between them. CDR3 length: 16 amino acids. This CDR3 reads CASSGGHLTSTDTQYF. The CDR3 DNA is TGTGCCAGCAGTGGCGGACACTTAACTAGCACAGATACGCAGTATTTT.

This chain joins TRBV7-2 and TRBJ1-1; D is uncertain. In germline, CDR1 is SGHTA, CDR2 FQGNSA. CDR3 length: 13 residues. Trimming pared 4 bases from V and 11 bases from J, leaving 17 bases between. CDR3 in DNA: TGTGCCAGCAGCTACAATGGTCCGGGGAAGGCTTTCTTT. Translating it yields CASSYNGPGKAFF.